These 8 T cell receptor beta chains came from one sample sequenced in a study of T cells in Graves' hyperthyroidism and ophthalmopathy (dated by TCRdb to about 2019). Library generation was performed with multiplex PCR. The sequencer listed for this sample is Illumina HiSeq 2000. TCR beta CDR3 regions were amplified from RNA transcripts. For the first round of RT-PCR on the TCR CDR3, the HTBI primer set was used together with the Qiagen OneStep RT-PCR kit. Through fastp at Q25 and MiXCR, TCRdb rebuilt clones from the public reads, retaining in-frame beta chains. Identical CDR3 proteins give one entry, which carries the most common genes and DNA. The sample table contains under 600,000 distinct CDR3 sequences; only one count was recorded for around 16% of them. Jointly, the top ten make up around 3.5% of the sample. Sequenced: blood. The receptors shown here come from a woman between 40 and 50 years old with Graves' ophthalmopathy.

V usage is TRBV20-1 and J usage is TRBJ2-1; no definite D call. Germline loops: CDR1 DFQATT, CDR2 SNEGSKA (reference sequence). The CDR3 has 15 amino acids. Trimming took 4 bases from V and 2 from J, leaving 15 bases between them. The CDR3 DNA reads TGCAGTGCTACCAATGGGTTTCCGACCTACAATGAGCAGTTCTTC. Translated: CSATNGFPTYNEQFF.

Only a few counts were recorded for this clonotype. The CDR3: CASSRAGGPGELFF. CDR3 DNA sequence: TGTGCCAGCAGCCGAGCGGGAGGGCCCGGGGAGCTGTTTTTT. The V gene is TRBV28, the J gene TRBJ2-2; 10 bases are a match to TRBD2. Germline lookup yields CDR1 MDHEN and CDR2 SYDVKM. V gave up 6 bases and J gave up 6 bases; unmatched junction bases: 4. The CDR3 has 14 residues. Full variable domain (missing parts from reference TRBV28 and TRBJ2-2): DVKVTQSSRYLVKRTGEKVFLECVQDMDHENMFWYRQDPGLGLRLIYFSYDVKMKEKGDIPEGYSVSREKKERFSLILESASTNQTSMYLCASSRAGGPGELFFGEGSRLTVL.

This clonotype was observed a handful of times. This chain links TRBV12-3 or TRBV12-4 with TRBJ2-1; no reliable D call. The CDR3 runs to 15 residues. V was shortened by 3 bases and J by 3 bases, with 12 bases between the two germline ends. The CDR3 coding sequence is TGTGCCAGCAGTTTTGGGTCAGGAAACTACAATGAGCAGTTCTTC. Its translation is CASSFGSGNYNEQFF.

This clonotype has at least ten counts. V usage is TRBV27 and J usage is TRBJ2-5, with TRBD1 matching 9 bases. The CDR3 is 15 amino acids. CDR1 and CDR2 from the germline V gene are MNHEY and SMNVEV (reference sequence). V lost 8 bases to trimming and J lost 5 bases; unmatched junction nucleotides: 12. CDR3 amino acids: CASRKRQGETETQYF. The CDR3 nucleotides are TGTGCCAGCCGGAAACGACAGGGGGAGACGGAGACCCAGTACTTC.

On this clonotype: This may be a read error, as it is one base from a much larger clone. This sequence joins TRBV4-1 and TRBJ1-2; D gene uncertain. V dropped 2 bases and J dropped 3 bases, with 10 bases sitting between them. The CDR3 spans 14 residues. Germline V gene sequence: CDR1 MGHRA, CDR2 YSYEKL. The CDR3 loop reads CASSQMDSYYGYTF. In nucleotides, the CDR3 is TGCGCCAGCAGCCAAATGGATTCCTACTATGGCTACACCTTC.

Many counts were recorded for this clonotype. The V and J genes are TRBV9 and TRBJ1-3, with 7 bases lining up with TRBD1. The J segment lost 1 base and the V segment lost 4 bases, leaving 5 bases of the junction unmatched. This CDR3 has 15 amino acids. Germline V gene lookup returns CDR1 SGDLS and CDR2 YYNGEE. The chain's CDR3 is CASSKSTGSGNTIYF. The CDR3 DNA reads TGTGCCAGCAGCAAATCGACAGGGTCTGGAAACACCATATATTTT.

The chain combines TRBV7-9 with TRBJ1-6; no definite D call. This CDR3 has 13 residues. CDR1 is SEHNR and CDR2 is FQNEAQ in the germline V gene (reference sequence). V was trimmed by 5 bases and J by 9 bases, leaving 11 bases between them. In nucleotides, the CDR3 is TGTGCCAGCAGCGAAATACCGGGTTCACCCCTCCACTTT. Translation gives CASSEIPGSPLHF.

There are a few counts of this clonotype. CDR3 sequence (DNA): TGCAGCGCTCTCAGACAGGGGGGGAACACTGAAGCTTTCTTT. Amino acid sequence: CSALRQGGNTEAFF. The chain recombines TRBV29-1 with TRBJ1-1, with 9 bases identical to TRBD1. V lost 7 bases to trimming and J lost 1 base; unmatched junction nucleotides: 7. The germline V gene encodes CDR1 SQVTM and CDR2 ANQGSEA. The CDR3 is 14 residues long.